This entry lists 14 T cell receptor beta chains sequenced from one sample in a study of type 1 and type 2 diabetes patients. Amplification started from genomic DNA. The TCR beta CDR3 region was amplified using 30 forward and 13 reverse primers. TCRdb called the multiplex PCR reads again in MiXCR, with one record for every CDR3 protein. The sample yields about 270,000 distinct CDR3 sequences, around 47% seen once. The sample was peripheral blood mononuclear cells (PBMCs). Receptors originate from a man younger than 35 with type 2 diabetes.

The CDR3: CATSSGGYGYTF. In DNA, the CDR3 is TGTGCCACCTCTTCTGGGGGCTATGGCTACACCTTC. This chain links TRBV19 with TRBJ1-2, with D maybe TRBD1 (5 bases). V lost 10 bases, J lost 4 bases, and 13 bases lay in between. The CDR3 covers 12 residues. CDR1 and CDR2 from the germline V gene are LNHDA and SQIVND (reference sequence).

This chain uses TRBV7-9 with TRBJ2-1; 13 bases are shared with TRBD2. Trimming removed 5 bases from V and 6 bases from J; junction bases left unmatched: 4. The CDR3 is 15 residues long. Germline V gives CDR1 SEHNR, CDR2 FQNEAQ (reference sequence). CDR3 loop: CASSAGLAGANEQFF. The CDR3 nucleotides are TGTGCCAGCAGCGCAGGACTAGCGGGGGCCAATGAGCAGTTCTTC.

This clonotype was seen a few times. In DNA, the CDR3 is TGCGCCAGCAGTGATGGTCCTGAGCAGTTCTTC. Its protein product is CASSDGPEQFF. This chain joins TRBV10-2 and TRBJ2-1; D not certain. Germline V CDR1 and CDR2: WSHSY, SAAADI. The CDR3 covers 11 residues. Trimming cost V 3 bases and J 9 bases, with 6 bases left between them.

V usage is TRBV12-3 or TRBV12-4 and J usage is TRBJ2-2, with TRBD1 identical over 9 bases. The CDR3 consists of 18 residues. The J segment lost 3 bases and the V segment lost 3 bases, leaving 11 bases of the junction unmatched. The CDR3 reads CASSLYRDRVSDTGELFF. The CDR3 DNA is TGTGCCAGCAGTTTGTACCGGGACAGGGTATCGGACACCGGGGAGCTGTTTTTT.

This chain links TRBV20-1 with TRBJ1-1, with TRBD1 as a possible D gene (6 bases). Germline V CDR1 and CDR2: DFQATT, SNEGSKA (reference sequence). Trimming took off 0 bases at V and 10 bases at J, with 27 bases between the two ends. The CDR3 runs 17 residues. The CDR3 bases are TGCAGTGCTAGAGACACCAACACAGGGCCAGTCCCTCGGGGAGCTTTCTTT. Its translation is CSARDTNTGPVPRGAFF.

This clonotype was counted only a few times. The V call is TRBV6-6, the J call TRBJ2-1; 9 bases are a match to TRBD2. V was clipped by 6 bases and J by 7 bases; unmatched bases: 7. Germline CDR1 reads MNHNY; CDR2 reads SVGAGI (reference sequence). This CDR3 contains 14 residues. The CDR3 region has the DNA TGTGCCAGCAGGGCCGGGACTAGCTCAAATGAGCAGTTCTTC. Its protein is CASRAGTSSNEQFF.

This clonotype occurred a few times. The V call is TRBV2, the J call TRBJ1-1, with D possibly being TRBD1 (6 bases). The germline V gene encodes CDR1 SNHLY and CDR2 FYNNEI. With 7 bases removed from V and 8 bases from J, the gap between germline ends came to 20 bases. The CDR3 consists of 14 residues. CDR3 region: CASNGGGPSLEAFF. The CDR3 DNA reads as TGTGCCAGCAACGGGGGGGGCCCCTCGCTCGAAGCTTTCTTT.

The gene calls are TRBV30 and TRBJ2-7, with D unclear. CDR3 length equals 13 residues. Looked up from germline, CDR1 is GTSNPN and CDR2 is SVGIG (reference sequence). V lost 2 bases and J 0 bases, leaving 8 bases between the germline ends. CDR3 in DNA: TGTGCCTGGAGTCTGTCTTCCTCCTACGAGCAGTACTTC. It is translated as CAWSLSSSYEQYF.

The table lists this clonotype with a count of one. Written as DNA, the CDR3 is TGTGCCTGGAGTGTAGCGACAGGACAATTCTACGAGCAGTACTTC. Its protein product is CAWSVATGQFYEQYF. The rearrangement links TRBV30 to TRBJ2-7; maybe TRBD1 (6 bases). Germline V gene sequence: CDR1 GTSNPN, CDR2 SVGIG (reference sequence). The CDR3 sequence is 15 residues long. V was cut by 0 bases and J by 3 bases, with 15 bases left in between.

This CDR3 is CAGTQGAYGYTF. CDR3 DNA sequence: TGTGCCGGAACACAGGGGGCGTATGGCTACACCTTC. The chain recombines TRBV11-3 with TRBJ1-2; 9 bases are shared with TRBD1. Germline V CDR1 and CDR2: SGHNT, YENEEA. The CDR3 runs to 12 residues. V trimming: 11 bases; J trimming: 5 bases; junction bases outside the gene matches: 6.

V is TRBV20-1 and J is TRBJ1-1, with 8 nucleotides matching TRBD1. The CDR3 spans 16 residues. CDR1 is DFQATT, CDR2 SNEGSKA, per germline (reference sequence). The V gene end was trimmed by 0 bases and the J gene end by 0 bases; junction bases not matched to a gene: 6. This CDR3 is CSARDPRTGLNTEAFF. DNA of the CDR3: TGCAGTGCTAGAGATCCGCGGACAGGGTTGAACACTGAAGCTTTCTTT.

There are a few counts of this clonotype. The V gene is TRBV9, the J gene TRBJ2-2, with D possibly being TRBD2 (5 bases). CDR1 SGDLS and CDR2 YYNGEE come from the germline V gene. CDR3 size: 17 residues. The V and J ends lost 0 bases and 0 bases respectively, with 12 bases between them. This chain's CDR3 is CASSVVSGLANTGELFF. The CDR3 nucleotides read TGTGCCAGCAGCGTAGTGAGCGGACTTGCGAACACCGGGGAGCTGTTTTTT.

The table lists this clonotype with a few counts. The chain combines TRBV30 with TRBJ1-2; no clear D. The CDR3 length is 14 residues. The ends were cut back, 1 base at V and 2 bases at J, with 11 bases in the middle. CDR1 and CDR2 (germline): GTSNPN, SVGIG (reference sequence). The DNA of the CDR3 is TGTGCCTGGAGTGGTTATGGGGAGAACTATGGCTACACCTTC. The encoded protein is CAWSGYGENYGYTF.

The chain carries TRBV12-3 or TRBV12-4 and TRBJ2-1; 11 bases are shared with TRBD2. The V segment lost 7 bases and the J segment 4 bases; nucleotides outside the gene matches: 3. CDR3 length equals 14 residues. The DNA of the CDR3 is TGTGCCAGCAAGGGACTAGCGGTATACAATGAGCAGTTCTTC. It is translated as CASKGLAVYNEQFF.